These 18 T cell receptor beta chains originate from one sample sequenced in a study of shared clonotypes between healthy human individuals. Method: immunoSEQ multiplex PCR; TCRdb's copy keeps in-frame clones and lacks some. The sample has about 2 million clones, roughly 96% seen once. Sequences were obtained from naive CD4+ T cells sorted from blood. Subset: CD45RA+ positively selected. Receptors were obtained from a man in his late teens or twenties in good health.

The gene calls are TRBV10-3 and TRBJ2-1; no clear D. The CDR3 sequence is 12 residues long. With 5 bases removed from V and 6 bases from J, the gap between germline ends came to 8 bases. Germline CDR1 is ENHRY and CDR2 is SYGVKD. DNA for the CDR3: TGTGCCATCAGTTTCGGTGGCAATGAGCAGTTCTTC. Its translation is CAISFGGNEQFF.

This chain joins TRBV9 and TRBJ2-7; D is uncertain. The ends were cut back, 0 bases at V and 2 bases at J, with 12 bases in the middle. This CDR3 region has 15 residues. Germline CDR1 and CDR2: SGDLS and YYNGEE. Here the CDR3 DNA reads TGTGCCAGCAGCGTAGGGCTGGGAACTCCCTACGAGCAGTACTTC. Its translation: CASSVGLGTPYEQYF.

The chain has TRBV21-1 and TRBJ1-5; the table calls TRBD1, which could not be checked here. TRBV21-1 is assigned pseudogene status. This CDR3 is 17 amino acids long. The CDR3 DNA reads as TGTGCCAGCAGCAAAGATGGGACAGGGGGCCCCCATCAGCCCCAGCATTTT. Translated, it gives CASSKDGTGGPHQPQHF.

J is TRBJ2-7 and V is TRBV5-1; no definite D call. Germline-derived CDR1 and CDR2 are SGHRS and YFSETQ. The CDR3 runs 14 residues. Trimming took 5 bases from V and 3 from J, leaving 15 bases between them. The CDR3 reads CASSRAPEGYEQYF. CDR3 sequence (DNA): TGCGCCAGCAGTCGAGCACCCGAAGGCTACGAGCAGTACTTC.

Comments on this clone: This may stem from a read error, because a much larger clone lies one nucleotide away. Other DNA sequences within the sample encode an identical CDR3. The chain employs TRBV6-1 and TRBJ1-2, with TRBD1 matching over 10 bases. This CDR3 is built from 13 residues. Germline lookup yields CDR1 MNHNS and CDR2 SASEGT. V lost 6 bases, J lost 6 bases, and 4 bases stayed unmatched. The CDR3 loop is CASSQGTGDGYTF. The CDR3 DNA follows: TGTGCCAGCAGCCAGGGGACAGGGGATGGCTACACCTTC.

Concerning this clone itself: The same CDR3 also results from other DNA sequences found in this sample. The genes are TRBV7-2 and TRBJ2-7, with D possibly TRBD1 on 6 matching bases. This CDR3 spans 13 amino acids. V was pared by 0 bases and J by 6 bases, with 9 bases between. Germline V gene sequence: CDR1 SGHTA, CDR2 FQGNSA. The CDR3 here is CASSLARGLEQYF. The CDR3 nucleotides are TGTGCCAGCAGCTTAGCCAGGGGTCTCGAGCAGTACTTC.

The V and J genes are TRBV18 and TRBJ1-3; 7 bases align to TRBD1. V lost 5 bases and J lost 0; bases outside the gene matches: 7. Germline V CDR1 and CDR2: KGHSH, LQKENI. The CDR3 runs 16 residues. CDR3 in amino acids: CASSSGTVNSGNTIYF. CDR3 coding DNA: TGTGCCAGCTCATCAGGGACAGTGAACTCTGGAAACACCATATATTTT.

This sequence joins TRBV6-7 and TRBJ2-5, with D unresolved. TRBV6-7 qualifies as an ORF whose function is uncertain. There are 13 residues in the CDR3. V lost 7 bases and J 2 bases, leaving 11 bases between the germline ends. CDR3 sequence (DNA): TGTGCCAGCAACTTGAAAACACAAGAGACCCAGTACTTC. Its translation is CASNLKTQETQYF.

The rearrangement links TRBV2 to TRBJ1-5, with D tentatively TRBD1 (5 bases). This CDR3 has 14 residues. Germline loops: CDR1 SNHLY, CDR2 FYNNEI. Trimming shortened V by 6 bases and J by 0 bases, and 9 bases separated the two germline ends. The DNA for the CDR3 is TGTGCCAGCAGGCTGGACATTAGCAATCAGCCCCAGCATTTT. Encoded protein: CASRLDISNQPQHF.

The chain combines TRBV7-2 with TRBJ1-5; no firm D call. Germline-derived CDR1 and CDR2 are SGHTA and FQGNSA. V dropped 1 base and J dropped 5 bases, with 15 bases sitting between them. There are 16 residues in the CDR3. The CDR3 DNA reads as TGTGCCAGCAGCTTAGGTTCAGCCTCGGGCCATCAGCCCCAGCATTTT. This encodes CASSLGSASGHQPQHF.

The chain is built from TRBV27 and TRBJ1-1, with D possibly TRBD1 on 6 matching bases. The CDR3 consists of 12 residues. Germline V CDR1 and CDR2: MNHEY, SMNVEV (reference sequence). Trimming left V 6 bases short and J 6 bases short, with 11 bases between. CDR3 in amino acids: CASRGGAPEAFF. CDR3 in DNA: TGTGCCAGCAGAGGGGGAGCCCCTGAAGCTTTCTTT.

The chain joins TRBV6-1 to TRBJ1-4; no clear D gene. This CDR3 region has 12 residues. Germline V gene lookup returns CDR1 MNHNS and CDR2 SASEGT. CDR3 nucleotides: TGTGCTACTGGGCAGCTGGGGGAAAAACTGTTTTTT. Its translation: CATGQLGEKLFF.

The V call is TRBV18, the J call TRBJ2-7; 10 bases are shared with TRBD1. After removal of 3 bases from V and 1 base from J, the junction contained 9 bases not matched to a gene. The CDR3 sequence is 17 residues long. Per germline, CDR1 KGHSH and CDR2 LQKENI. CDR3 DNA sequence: TGTGCCAGCTCACCCCCTTTGACAGGGGGCGTTTCCTACGAGCAGTACTTC. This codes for CASSPPLTGGVSYEQYF.

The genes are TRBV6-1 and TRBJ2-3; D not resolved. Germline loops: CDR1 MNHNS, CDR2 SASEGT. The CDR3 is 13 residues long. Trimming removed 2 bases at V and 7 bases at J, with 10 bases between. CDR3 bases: TGTGCCAGCAGTGAACGCCCGTGGAATACGCAGTATTTT. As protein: CASSERPWNTQYF.

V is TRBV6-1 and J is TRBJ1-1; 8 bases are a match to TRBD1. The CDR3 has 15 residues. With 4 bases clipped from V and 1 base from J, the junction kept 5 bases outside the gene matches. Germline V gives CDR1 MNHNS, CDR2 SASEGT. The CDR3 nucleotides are TGTGCCAGCAGTGGGCCGGGACAGGCGAACACTGAAGCTTTCTTT. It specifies CASSGPGQANTEAFF.

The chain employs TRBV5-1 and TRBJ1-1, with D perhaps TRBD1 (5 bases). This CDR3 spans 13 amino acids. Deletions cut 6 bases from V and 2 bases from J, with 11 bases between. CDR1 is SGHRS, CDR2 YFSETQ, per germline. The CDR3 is CASKPGVNTEAFF. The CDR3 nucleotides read TGCGCCAGCAAGCCGGGGGTTAACACTGAAGCTTTCTTT. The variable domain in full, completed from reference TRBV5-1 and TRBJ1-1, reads KAGVTQTPRYLIKTRGQQVTLSCSPISGHRSVSWYQQTPGQGLQFLFEYFSETQRNKGNFPGRFSGRQFSNSRSEMNVSTLELGDSALYLCASKPGVNTEAFFGQGTRLTVV.

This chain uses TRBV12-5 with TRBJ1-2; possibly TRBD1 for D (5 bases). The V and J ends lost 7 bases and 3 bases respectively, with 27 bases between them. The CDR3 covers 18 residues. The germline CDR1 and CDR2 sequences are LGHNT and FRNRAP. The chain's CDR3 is CASALGEAGRIRDYGYTF. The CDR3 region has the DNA TGTGCTAGTGCCCTGGGCGAGGCAGGGAGGATACGAGACTATGGCTACACCTTC. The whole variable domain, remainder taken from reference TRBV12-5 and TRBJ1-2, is DARVTQTPRHKVTEMGQEVTMRCQPILGHNTVFWYRQTMMQGLELLAYFRNRAPLDDSGMPKDRFSAEMPDATLATLKIQPSEPRDSAVYFCASALGEAGRIRDYGYTFGSGTRLTVV.

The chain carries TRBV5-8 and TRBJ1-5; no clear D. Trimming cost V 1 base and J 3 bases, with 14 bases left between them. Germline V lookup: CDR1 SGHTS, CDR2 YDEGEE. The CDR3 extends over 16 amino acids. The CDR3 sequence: CASSLNRGNINQPQHF. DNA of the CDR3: TGTGCCAGCAGCTTGAACAGAGGCAATATCAATCAGCCCCAGCATTTT.